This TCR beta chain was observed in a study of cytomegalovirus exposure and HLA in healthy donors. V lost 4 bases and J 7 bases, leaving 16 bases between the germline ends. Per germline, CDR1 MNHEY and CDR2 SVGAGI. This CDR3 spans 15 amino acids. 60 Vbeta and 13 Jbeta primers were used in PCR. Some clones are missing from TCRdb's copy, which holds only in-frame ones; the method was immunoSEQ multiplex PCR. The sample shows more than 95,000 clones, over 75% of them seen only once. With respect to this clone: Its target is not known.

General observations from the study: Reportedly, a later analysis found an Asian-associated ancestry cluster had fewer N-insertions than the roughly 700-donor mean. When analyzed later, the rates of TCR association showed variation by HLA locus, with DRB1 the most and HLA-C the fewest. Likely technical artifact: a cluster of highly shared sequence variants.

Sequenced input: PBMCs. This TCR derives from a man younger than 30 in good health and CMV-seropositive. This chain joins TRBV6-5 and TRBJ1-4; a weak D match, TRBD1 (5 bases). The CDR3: CASSLAGTIVEKLFF. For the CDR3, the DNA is TGTGCCAGCAGTTTAGCCGGGACTATTGTTGAAAAACTGTTTTTT.